Listed below are T cell receptor beta chains from one sample, sequenced in a study of low-dose radiotherapy and immunotherapy resistance in tumors. MiXCR, applied by TCRdb to the reads, yields one record per CDR3 protein. The sample includes almost 45,000 distinct CDR3 sequences, less than 30% of them seen just once. Here the sequenced sample was PBMCs, taken after low-dose radiotherapy plus immunotherapy. The receptors were sampled from a male donor with prostate cancer. CDR3s include the opening cysteine and the closing phenylalanine or tryptophan. The D gene is left open where the match is weak. The size entry is marked missing in some rows and otherwise reads once, few, many or a size class.

TRBJ2-3	TRBV5-1	-	many	TGCGCCAGCAGGGGGGTCCCAGATACGCAGTATTTT	CASRGVPDTQYF
TRBJ1-5	TRBV19	TRBD1	many	TGTGCCAGTAGTATAGTCGACAGGGGGGTTAGCAATCAGCCCCAGCATTTT	CASSIVDRGVSNQPQHF
TRBJ2-3	TRBV13	TRBD2	many	TGTGCCAGCAGCCCTAGCGGGGGGATAAATACGCAGTATTTT	CASSPSGGINTQYF
TRBJ2-5	TRBV20-1	-	many	TGCAGTGCTAGAGATACGGTGGCAGGTGGGGAGACCCAGTACTTC	CSARDTVAGGETQYF
TRBJ1-1	TRBV19	TRBD1	many	TGTGCCAGTAGTCACCTCCGGGGGGCAGGGGGCGACTCTGAAGCTTTCTTT	CASSHLRGAGGDSEAFF
TRBJ1-1	TRBV9	TRBD1	many	TGTGCCAGCAGCGTAGGGGGGACAGGGGGCCCGAACACTGAAGCTTTCTTT	CASSVGGTGGPNTEAFF
TRBJ2-3	TRBV11-2	-	many	TGTGCCAGCAGCTTACAGCGGACCACAGATACGCAGTATTTT	CASSLQRTTDTQYF
TRBJ1-5	TRBV28	-	many	TGTGCCAGCAGTTTGTTGTCTTCGAGGGATCAGCCCCAGCATTTT	CASSLLSSRDQPQHF
TRBJ1-4	TRBV5-4	-	many	TGTGCCAGCAGCTCGCTCCCCCAGCCGGGGGGAAATGAAAAACTGTTTTTT	CASSSLPQPGGNEKLFF
TRBJ2-3	TRBV20-1	-	-	TGCAGTGCTCTCCCCCAGCAGGGTCTCACAGATACGCAGTATTTT	CSALPQQGLTDTQYF
TRBJ2-2	TRBV15	-	-	-	CATSRDQRGRTGELFFF
TRBJ2-1	TRBV4-1	-	many	TGCGCCAGCAGCCAAGCCGGGGTACCCTACAATGAGCAGTTCTTC	CASSQAGVPYNEQFF
TRBJ2-3	TRBV4-1	-	many	TGCGCCAGCAGCCATTTGAGGGGGCGACGGGGGGCTGGGGATACGCAGTATTTT	CASSHLRGRRGAGDTQYF
TRBJ2-5	TRBV6-2/TRBV6-3	-	-	-	CASSTSETQYF
TRBJ2-5	TRBV6-2/TRBV6-3	-	-	TGTGCCAGCAGTCCGCGCTCGATGGGCCTCCCGGAGACCCAGTACTTC	CASSPRSMGLPETQYF
TRBJ2-5	TRBV6-1	TRBD2	few	TGTGCCAGCAGACCGGGGGGAGCGCGGGAGACCCAGTACTTC	CASRPGGARETQYF
TRBJ2-3	TRBV29-1	-	many	TGCAGCGTTGAGGGGAGGGATACGCAGTATTTT	CSVEGRDTQYF
TRBJ2-7	TRBV6-2/TRBV6-3	-	many	TGTGCCAGCAGTGCTTCCTACGAGCAGTACTTC	CASSASYEQYF
TRBJ1-5	TRBV28	TRBD1	few	TGTGCCAGCAGACGTGACAGGGAGAAGCAGCCCCAGCATTTT	CASRRDREKQPQHF
TRBJ1-2	TRBV28	TRBD1	-	TGTGCCAGCAGGCCCCCTGGGACAGGGGTTGCTGGCTACACCTTC	CASRPPGTGVAGYTF
TRBJ2-1	TRBV11-1	-	many	TGTGCCAGCAGGCATAGTGGCAATGAGCAGTTCTTC	CASRHSGNEQFF
TRBJ1-5	TRBV19	-	many	TGTGCCAGTAGTACTCCGGTCAGCGCCGCCGGTCAGCCCCAGCATTTT	CASSTPVSAAGQPQHF
TRBJ2-7	TRBV19	TRBD2	-	TGTGCCAGTAGTACTTCTAGCGGGGGCTACGAGCAGTACTTC	CASSTSSGGYEQYF
TRBJ2-2	TRBV6-2/TRBV6-3	-	-	TGTGCCAGCGGGGGGGCCACAGGAGGGACCGGGGAGCTGTTTTTT	CASGGATGGTGELFF
TRBJ2-7	TRBV29-1	-	many	TGCAGCGCCCGAGCGGACTCCTCCTACGAGCAGTACTTC	CSARADSSYEQYF
TRBJ2-2	TRBV4-1	-	-	TGCGCCAGCAGCCTTTCCGCGCACGACACCGGGGAGCTGTTTTTT	CASSLSAHDTGELFF
TRBJ2-7	TRBV6-1	TRBD1	-	TGTGCCAGCAGAAATCCGGGACAGAGTCAAAACGAGCAGTACTTC	CASRNPGQSQNEQYF
TRBJ1-1	TRBV5-1	-	many	TGCGCCAGCAGCTTTTTTGCAGGGCCCCTGAACACTGAAGCTTTCTTT	CASSFFAGPLNTEAFF
TRBJ1-4	TRBV28	-	many	TGTGCCAGCAGTTTGGGCGTAACCAATGAAAAACTGTTTTTT	CASSLGVTNEKLFF
TRBJ2-6	TRBV5-4	-	many	TGTGCCAGCAGCCCCCGCACGGTCGCCTCCCGGCCTGGGGCCAACGTCCTGACTTTC	CASSPRTVASRPGANVLTF
TRBJ2-7	TRBV29-1	TRBD2	-	TGCAGCGTTGTGAAGCGGGAGAGCTCCTACGAGCAGTACTTC	CSVVKRESSYEQYF
TRBJ1-3	TRBV2	-	-	TGTGCCAGCAGTTTAGACAGCTTCTCTGGAAACACCATATATTTT	CASSLDSFSGNTIYF
TRBJ1-1	TRBV2	-	many	TGTGCCAGCAGTGAAGCGCTCCCCGGAGCTTTCTTT	CASSEALPGAFF
TRBJ1-2	TRBV5-1	-	medium-sized	TGCGCCAGCAGCCGCTTAGGTGGGCAGACCTATGGCTACACCTTC	CASSRLGGQTYGYTF
TRBJ1-2	TRBV29-1	TRBD1	many	TGCAGCGTTGGGGACAGTGTAGGTGGCTACACCTTC	CSVGDSVGGYTF
TRBJ2-3	TRBV20-1	-	-	TGCAGTGCTAGAGATCGAAGGCGCACAGATACGCAGTATTTT	CSARDRRRTDTQYF
TRBJ2-3	TRBV27	-	many	TGTGCCAGCAGTTTCCTGGGGGGCACAGATACGCAGTATTTT	CASSFLGGTDTQYF
TRBJ2-1	TRBV5-4	-	-	TGTGCCAGCAGCTTGGTAGCCACAGGGTCATCCAATGAGCAGTTCTTC	CASSLVATGSSNEQFF
TRBJ2-5	TRBV5-5	-	many	TGTGCCAGCTCCTGGGCCTTATCAGAGACCCAGTACTTC	CASSWALSETQYF
TRBJ2-7	TRBV5-4	TRBD2	many	TGTGCCAGCAGCTTTCTAGCGGTCCCCTCCTACGAGCAGTACTTC	CASSFLAVPSYEQYF
TRBJ2-3	TRBV11-2	-	many	TGTGCCAGCAGTTGGGGTGTCCAGCCTAGCACAGATACGCAGTATTTT	CASSWGVQPSTDTQYF
TRBJ1-1	TRBV6-1	-	many	TGTGCCAGCAGTGAAAGATTCATGAACACTGAAGCTTTCTTT	CASSERFMNTEAFF
TRBJ2-1	TRBV9	-	many	TGTGCCAGCAGCGTAGGACAATTAGCTCACAATGAGCAGTTCTTC	CASSVGQLAHNEQFF
TRBJ2-3	TRBV20-1	-	many	TGCAGTGCTAGCCGGGAAGTGGCAGATACGCAGTATTTT	CSASREVADTQYF
TRBJ2-7	TRBV5-1	TRBD1	many	TGCGCCAGCAGTGCAACAGGGGGTTTCTACGAGCAGTACTTC	CASSATGGFYEQYF
TRBJ2-1	TRBV6-8	-	many	TGTGCCAGCAGTACTGCGGGGAGGAATGAGCAGTTCTTC	CASSTAGRNEQFF
TRBJ1-1	TRBV6-2/TRBV6-3	TRBD1	-	TGTGCCAGCAGTGAATCCGGGACAGGGGGAACTGAAGCTTTCTTT	CASSESGTGGTEAFF
TRBJ2-7	TRBV3-1	-	many	TGTGCCAGCAGCCCCTCGTCAGCCGAGCAGTACTTC	CASSPSSAEQYF